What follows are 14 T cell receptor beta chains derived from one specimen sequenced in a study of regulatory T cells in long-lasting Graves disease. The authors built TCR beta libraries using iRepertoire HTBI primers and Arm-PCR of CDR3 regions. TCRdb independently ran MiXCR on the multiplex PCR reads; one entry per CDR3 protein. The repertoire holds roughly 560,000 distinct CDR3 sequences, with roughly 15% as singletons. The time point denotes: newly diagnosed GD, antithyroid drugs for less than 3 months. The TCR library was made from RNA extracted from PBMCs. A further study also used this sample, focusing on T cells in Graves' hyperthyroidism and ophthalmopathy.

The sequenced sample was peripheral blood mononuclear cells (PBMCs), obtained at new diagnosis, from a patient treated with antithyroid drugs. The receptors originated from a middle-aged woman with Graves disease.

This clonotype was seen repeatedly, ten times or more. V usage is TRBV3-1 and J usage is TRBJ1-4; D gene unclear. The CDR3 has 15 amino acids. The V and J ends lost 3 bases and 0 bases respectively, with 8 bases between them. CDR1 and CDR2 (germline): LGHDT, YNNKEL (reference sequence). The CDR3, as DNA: TGTGCCAGCAGCCATAGCAGCGCAACTAATGAAAAACTGTTTTTT. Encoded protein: CASSHSSATNEKLFF.

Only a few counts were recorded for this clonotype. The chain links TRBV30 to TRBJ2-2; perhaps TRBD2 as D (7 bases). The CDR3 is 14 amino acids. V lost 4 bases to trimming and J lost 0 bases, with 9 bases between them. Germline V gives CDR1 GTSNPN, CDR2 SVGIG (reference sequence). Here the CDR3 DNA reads TGTGCCTGGATCGGGGGGCCGAACACCGGGGAGCTGTTTTTT. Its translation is CAWIGGPNTGELFF.

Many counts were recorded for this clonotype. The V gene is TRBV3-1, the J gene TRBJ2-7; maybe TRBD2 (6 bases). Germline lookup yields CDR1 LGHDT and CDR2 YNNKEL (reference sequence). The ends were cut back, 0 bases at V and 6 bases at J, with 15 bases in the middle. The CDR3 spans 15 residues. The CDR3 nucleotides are TGTGCCAGCAGCCAAGAAGGAACTAGCTCTGGCGAGCAGTACTTC. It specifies CASSQEGTSSGEQYF.

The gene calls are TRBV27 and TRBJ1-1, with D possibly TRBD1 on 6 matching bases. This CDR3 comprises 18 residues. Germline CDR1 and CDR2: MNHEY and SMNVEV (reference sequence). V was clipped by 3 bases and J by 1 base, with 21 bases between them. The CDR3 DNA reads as TGTGCCAGCAGTTTCTCATTCGCGGGGGGCTGGAGGAACACTGAAGCTTTCTTT. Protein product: CASSFSFAGGWRNTEAFF.

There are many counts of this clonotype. CDR3 sequence: CSASGDRAFYTF. The CDR3 DNA sequence: TGCAGTGCTAGTGGGGACAGGGCTTTCTACACCTTC. The V gene is TRBV20-1, the J gene TRBJ1-2; 9 bases are a match to TRBD1. The CDR3 is 12 amino acids. Germline V gene sequence: CDR1 DFQATT, CDR2 SNEGSKA (reference sequence). With 3 bases clipped from V and 10 bases from J, the junction kept 6 bases outside the gene matches.

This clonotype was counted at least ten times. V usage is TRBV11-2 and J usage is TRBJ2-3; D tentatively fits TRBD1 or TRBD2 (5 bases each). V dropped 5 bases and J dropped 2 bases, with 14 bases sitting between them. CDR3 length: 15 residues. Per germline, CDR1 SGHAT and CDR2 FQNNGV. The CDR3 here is CASSLLGLATDTQYF. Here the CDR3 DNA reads TGTGCCAGCAGCCTACTGGGGCTAGCCACAGATACGCAGTATTTT. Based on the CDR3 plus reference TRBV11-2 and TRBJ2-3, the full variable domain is EAGVAQSPRYKIIEKRQSVAFWCNPISGHATLYWYQQILGQGPKLLIQFQNNGVVDDSQLPKDRFSAERLKGVDSTLKIQPAKLEDSAVYLCASSLLGLATDTQYFGPGTRLTVL.

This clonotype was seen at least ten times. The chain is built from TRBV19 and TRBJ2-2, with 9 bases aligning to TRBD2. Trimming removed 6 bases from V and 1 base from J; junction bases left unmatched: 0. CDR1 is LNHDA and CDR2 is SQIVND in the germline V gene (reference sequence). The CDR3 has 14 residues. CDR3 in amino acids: CASRLAGNTGELFF. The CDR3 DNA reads TGTGCCAGTAGACTAGCGGGGAACACCGGGGAGCTGTTTTTT.

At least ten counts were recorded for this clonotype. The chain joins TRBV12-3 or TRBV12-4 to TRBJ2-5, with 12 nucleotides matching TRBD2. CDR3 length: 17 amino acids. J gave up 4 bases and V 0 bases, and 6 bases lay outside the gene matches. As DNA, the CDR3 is TGTGCCAGCAGTTTAGCGCTGACTAGCGGGGGACGAGAGACCCAGTACTTC. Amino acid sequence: CASSLALTSGGRETQYF.

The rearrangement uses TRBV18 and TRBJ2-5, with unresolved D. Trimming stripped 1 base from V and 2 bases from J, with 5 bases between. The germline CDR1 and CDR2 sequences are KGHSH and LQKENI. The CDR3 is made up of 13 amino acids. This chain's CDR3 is CASSPLDQETQYF. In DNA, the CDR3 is TGTGCCAGCTCACCACTAGATCAAGAGACCCAGTACTTC.

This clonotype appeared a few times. CDR3 in DNA: TGCAGTGCTACTTCTTGGTTTGGTGAGCAGTTCTTC. It codes for CSATSWFGEQFF. V gene TRBV20-1 combines with J gene TRBJ2-1; no firm D call. CDR1 is DFQATT, CDR2 SNEGSKA, per germline (reference sequence). The V and J ends lost 4 bases and 9 bases respectively, with 13 bases between them. This CDR3 is 12 amino acids long.

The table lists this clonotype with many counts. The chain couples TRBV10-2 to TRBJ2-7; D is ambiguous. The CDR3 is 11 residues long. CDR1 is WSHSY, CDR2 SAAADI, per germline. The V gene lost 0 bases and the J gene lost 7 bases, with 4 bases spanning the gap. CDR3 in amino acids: CASSESWEQYF. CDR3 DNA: TGCGCCAGCAGTGAGTCGTGGGAGCAGTACTTC.

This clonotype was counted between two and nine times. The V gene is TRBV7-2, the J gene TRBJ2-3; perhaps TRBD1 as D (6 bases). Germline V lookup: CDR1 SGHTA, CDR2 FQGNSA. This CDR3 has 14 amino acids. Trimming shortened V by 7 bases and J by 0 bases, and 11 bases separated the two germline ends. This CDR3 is CASTRDTSTDTQYF. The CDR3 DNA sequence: TGTGCCAGCACTAGGGACACTAGCACAGATACGCAGTATTTT.

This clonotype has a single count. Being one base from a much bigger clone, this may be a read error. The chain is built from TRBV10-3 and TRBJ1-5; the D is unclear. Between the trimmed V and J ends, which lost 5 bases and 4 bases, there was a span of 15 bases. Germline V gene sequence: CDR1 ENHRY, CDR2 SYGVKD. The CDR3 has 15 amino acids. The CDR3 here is CAISTSEDGNQPQHF. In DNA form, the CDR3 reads TGTGCCATCAGTACGTCCGAGGACGGAAATCAGCCCCAGCATTTT.

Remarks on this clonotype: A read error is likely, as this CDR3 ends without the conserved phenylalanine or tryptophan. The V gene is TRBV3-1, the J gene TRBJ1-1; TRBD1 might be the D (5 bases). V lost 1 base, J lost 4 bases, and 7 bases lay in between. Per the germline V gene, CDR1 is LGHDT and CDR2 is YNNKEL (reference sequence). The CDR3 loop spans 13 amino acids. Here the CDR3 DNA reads TGTGCCAGCAGCCAAGGGGGGGGCACTGAAGCTTTCCTT. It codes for CASSQGGGTEAFL.